This paragraph covers one T cell receptor (beta chain) sequence. Its specificity is not known. The data originate from a study of graft-versus-host responses after intestinal transplantation. Study at large: All recipients got anti-thymocyte globulin induction, then tacrolimus and steroids for roughly three years.

Whole-study results and caveats: Maximum circulating GvH clone levels tracked with early post-transplant HvG decreases.

This CDR3 has 17 amino acids. Germline-derived CDR1 and CDR2 are SGDLS and YYNGEE. V shed 2 bases, J shed 6 bases, and the junction held 12 bases outside the gene matches. Using immunoSEQ multiplex PCR, the repertoire was profiled, and TCRdb retains in-frame clones only, with some absent. Of about 39,000 clones in the sample, over 90% were seen once. This receptor was taken from a human patient who received an intestinal transplant, so some T cells may come from the graft donor. This sample comprised PBMCs, obtained around 730 days after intestinal transplantation. The J gene is TRBJ2-3, the V gene TRBV9; 10 nucleotides line up with TRBD2. The DNA of the CDR3 is TGTGCCAGCAGCGTGGGGGAAGTTAGCGGGAGGACCGATACGCAGTATTTT. It is translated as CASSVGEVSGRTDTQYF.